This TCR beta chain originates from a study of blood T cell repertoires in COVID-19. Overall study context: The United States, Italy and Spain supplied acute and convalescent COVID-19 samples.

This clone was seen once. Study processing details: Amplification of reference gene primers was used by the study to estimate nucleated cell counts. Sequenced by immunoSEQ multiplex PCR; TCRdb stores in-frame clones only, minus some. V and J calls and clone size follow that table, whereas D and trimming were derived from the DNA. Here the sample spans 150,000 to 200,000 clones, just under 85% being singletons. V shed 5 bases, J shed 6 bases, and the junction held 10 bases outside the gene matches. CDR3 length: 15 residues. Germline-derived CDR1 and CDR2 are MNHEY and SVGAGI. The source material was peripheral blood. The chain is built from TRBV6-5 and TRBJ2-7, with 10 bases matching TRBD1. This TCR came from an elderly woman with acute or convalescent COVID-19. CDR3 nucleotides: TGTGCCAGCAGTACCTCCGGGACAGGGGTTCCCGAGCAGTACTTC. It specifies CASSTSGTGVPEQYF.